This entry lists 13 T cell receptor beta chains sequenced from one sample in a study of blood T cell repertoires in COVID-19. Some clones are missing from TCRdb's copy, which holds only in-frame ones; the method was immunoSEQ multiplex PCR. This sample has tens of thousands of clones, with 85% found just once. Sequences were obtained from peripheral blood. The receptors derive from a woman in her fifties or sixties with active COVID-19.

This clone was detected a few times. The rearrangement uses TRBV3-1 (or the pseudogene TRBV3-2) and TRBJ2-7; tentatively, D is TRBD1 (6 bases). The CDR3 runs to 13 residues. V was shortened by 5 bases and J by 9 bases, with 17 bases between the two germline ends. From germline, CDR1 is LGHDT and CDR2 YNNKEL (reference sequence). CDR3: CASSSQTQGRQYF. The CDR3, as DNA: TGTGCCAGCAGCTCGCAAACCCAGGGGCGGCAGTACTTC.

This chain uses TRBV6-1 with TRBJ2-1; perhaps TRBD2 as D (6 bases). The CDR3 runs to 16 residues. The germline V gene encodes CDR1 MNHNS and CDR2 SASEGT. V was cut by 3 bases and J by 6 bases, with 18 bases left in between. The CDR3 sequence is CASSDWDGGVGNEQFF. The CDR3 DNA sequence: TGTGCCAGCAGTGACTGGGACGGCGGGGTGGGCAATGAGCAGTTCTTC.

This sequence joins TRBV11-2 and TRBJ2-5; D is unresolved. Between the trimmed V and J ends, which lost 2 bases and 3 bases, there was a span of 7 bases. In germline, CDR1 is SGHAT, CDR2 FQNNGV. This CDR3 has 13 amino acids. CDR3 in amino acids: CASSLNREETQYF. The CDR3 DNA reads as TGTGCCAGCAGCTTAAACAGAGAAGAGACCCAGTACTTC.

The chain is built from TRBV4-1 and TRBJ2-1, with 7 bases that match TRBD1. Germline V gene data show CDR1 as MGHRA and CDR2 as YSYEKL. Trimming removed 2 bases from V and 5 bases from J; junction bases left unmatched: 12. This CDR3 has 17 residues. CDR3 in amino acids: CASSQRSRDSINNEQFF. The CDR3 DNA is TGCGCCAGCAGCCAACGGAGCCGGGACAGCATTAACAATGAGCAGTTCTTC.

This sequence joins TRBV20-1 and TRBJ1-1, with a weak D call TRBD1 (6 bases). CDR1 DFQATT and CDR2 SNEGSKA come from the germline V gene (reference sequence). Trimming left V 3 bases short and J 4 bases short, with 18 bases between. The length of the CDR3 is 15 residues. In DNA, the CDR3 is TGCAGTGCTAGTCCAGACAGGAATCGAGGCACTGAAGCTTTCTTT. Translating it yields CSASPDRNRGTEAFF.

This chain joins TRBV5-4 and TRBJ2-3; TRBD2 matches 9 bases. Germline lookup yields CDR1 SGHNT and CDR2 YYREEE (reference sequence). CDR3 length: 15 residues. After removal of 1 base from V and 0 bases from J, the junction contained 0 bases not matched to a gene. CDR3 nucleotides: TGTGCCAGCAGCTTGACTAGCGGGAGCACAGATACGCAGTATTTT. Its protein product is CASSLTSGSTDTQYF.

CDR3 sequence reads: CASSRQNYGYTF. The CDR3 nucleotides read TGTGCCAGCAGTCGACAGAACTATGGCTACACCTTC. This rearrangement joins TRBV3-1 (or the pseudogene TRBV3-2) to TRBJ1-2; D might be TRBD1 (5 bases). The CDR3 is made up of 12 amino acids. Trimming left V 6 bases short and J 2 bases short, with 7 bases between. The germline V gene encodes CDR1 LGHDT and CDR2 YNNKEL (reference sequence).

The table lists this clone with a count of one. This rearrangement joins TRBV5-1 to TRBJ2-5, with D possibly being TRBD1 (5 bases). V was cut by 1 base and J by 2 bases, with 6 bases left in between. Germline CDR1 is SGHRS and CDR2 is YFSETQ. The CDR3 extends over 13 amino acids. The CDR3 nucleotides are TGCGCCAGCAGCTTGCAGGGTCAAGAGACCCAGTACTTC. This codes for CASSLQGQETQYF.

The chain combines TRBV30 with TRBJ2-5; 10 bases fit TRBD2. The CDR3 spans 14 residues. After removal of 3 bases from V and 4 bases from J, the junction contained 5 bases not matched to a gene. The germline gives CDR1 GTSNPN, CDR2 SVGIG (reference sequence). CDR3 bases: TGTGCCTGGAGAGGAGCGGGGGGGGGAGAGACCCAGTACTTC. Translating it yields CAWRGAGGGETQYF.

In this sample, this clone turned up once. The V call is TRBV25-1, the J call TRBJ1-2; D possibly corresponds to TRBD1 (6 bases). The CDR3 is 13 amino acids. Germline loops: CDR1 MGHDK, CDR2 SYGVNS. With 7 bases removed from V and 2 bases from J, the gap between germline ends came to 11 bases. The CDR3 region has the DNA TGTGCCAGCACAGGGGATTGGAACTATGGCTACACCTTC. This encodes CASTGDWNYGYTF.

The sample holds one count of this clone. The chain recombines TRBV3-1 (or the pseudogene TRBV3-2) with TRBJ2-5, with TRBD2 matching 8 bases. The CDR3 runs to 16 residues. Germline-derived CDR1 and CDR2 are LGHDT and YNNKEL (reference sequence). The V and J ends lost 1 base and 0 bases, in that order; junction bases with no gene match: 4. CDR3 residues: CASSQASSGYQETQYF. The CDR3 DNA sequence: TGTGCCAGCAGCCAAGCGTCTAGCGGGTACCAAGAGACCCAGTACTTC.

The rearrangement uses TRBV2 and TRBJ2-6, with 7 bases lining up with TRBD2. Germline V gene lookup returns CDR1 SNHLY and CDR2 FYNNEI. There are 17 residues in the CDR3. Trimming took 4 bases from V and 2 from J; bases not matched to a gene: 8. CDR3 coding DNA: TGTGCCAGCAGTGGGACTAGAATAAAGGCTGGGGCCAACGTCCTGACTTTC. It is translated as CASSGTRIKAGANVLTF.

The V gene is TRBV9, the J gene TRBJ1-2, with a tentative D call TRBD1 (6 bases). CDR1 is SGDLS and CDR2 is YYNGEE in the germline V gene. The CDR3 consists of 13 residues. V lost 3 bases and J lost 8, with 14 bases in between. The DNA of the CDR3 is TGTGCCAGCAGCGAGGCGGGGGGCCCGGGCTACACCTTC. The encoded protein is CASSEAGGPGYTF.